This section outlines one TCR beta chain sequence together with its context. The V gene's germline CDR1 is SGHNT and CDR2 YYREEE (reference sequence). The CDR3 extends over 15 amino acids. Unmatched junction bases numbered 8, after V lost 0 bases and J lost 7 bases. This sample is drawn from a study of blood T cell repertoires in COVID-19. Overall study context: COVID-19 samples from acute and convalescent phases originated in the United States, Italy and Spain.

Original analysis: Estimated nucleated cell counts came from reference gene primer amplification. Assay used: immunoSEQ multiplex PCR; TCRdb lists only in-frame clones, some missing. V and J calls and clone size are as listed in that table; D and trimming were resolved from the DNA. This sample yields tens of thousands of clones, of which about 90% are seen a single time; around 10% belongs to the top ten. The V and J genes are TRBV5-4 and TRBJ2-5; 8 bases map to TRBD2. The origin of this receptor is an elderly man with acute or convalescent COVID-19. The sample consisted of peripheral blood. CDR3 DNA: TGTGCCAGCAGCTTGGGGCGGGGGGTGTCGGGGACCCAGTACTTC. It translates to CASSLGRGVSGTQYF.